This T cell receptor beta chain was recorded in a study of blood T cell repertoires in COVID-19. Study details: Both acute and convalescent COVID-19 samples were obtained from the United States, Italy and Spain.

The Seattle patients, enrolled during active infection, were followed longitudinally. Under the authors' procedure: Amplification of reference gene primers was used by the study to estimate nucleated cell counts. This table comes from immunoSEQ multiplex PCR, and its TCRdb copy is limited to in-frame clones, with some not included. V, J and clone size are taken as reported in that table, and D and trimming were inferred from the DNA itself. This sample has about 410,000 clones, with about 88% found just once. This clone was counted once. The receptor was derived from a woman aged 40 to 49 with COVID-19, enrolled during active disease. The specimen sequenced was peripheral blood.

In DNA form, the CDR3 reads TGCGCCAGCAGCCAAAACAGGGGTTGGGGTGGAAACACCATATATTTT. It codes for CASSQNRGWGGNTIYF. V usage is TRBV4-1 and J usage is TRBJ1-3, with TRBD1 matching 7 bases. V lost 2 bases and J lost 3; bases outside the gene matches: 7. The CDR3 loop spans 16 amino acids. CDR1 is MGHRA, CDR2 YSYEKL, per germline.